This TCR beta chain appears in the sequencing data of a study of T cell changes during pregnancy in multiple sclerosis. Sequenced by immunoSEQ multiplex PCR; TCRdb stores in-frame clones only, minus some. The table records about 61,000 clones, more than 80% of them present only once. V gave up 4 bases and J gave up 3 bases, with 12 bases separating them. The CDR3 is 15 amino acids. CDR1 and CDR2 (germline): LGHNA, YNFKEQ. The chain carries TRBV4-2 and TRBJ2-2; TRBD1 is a possible D gene (5 bases). This clonotype originated in a female donor in good health, enrolled as a control in a pregnancy study. Specimen: peripheral blood, collected in the first trimester of pregnancy. The DNA of the CDR3 is TGTGCCAGCAGCCCCAGGGTACGGGACACCGGGGAGCTGTTTTTT. Translation: CASSPRVRDTGELFF.